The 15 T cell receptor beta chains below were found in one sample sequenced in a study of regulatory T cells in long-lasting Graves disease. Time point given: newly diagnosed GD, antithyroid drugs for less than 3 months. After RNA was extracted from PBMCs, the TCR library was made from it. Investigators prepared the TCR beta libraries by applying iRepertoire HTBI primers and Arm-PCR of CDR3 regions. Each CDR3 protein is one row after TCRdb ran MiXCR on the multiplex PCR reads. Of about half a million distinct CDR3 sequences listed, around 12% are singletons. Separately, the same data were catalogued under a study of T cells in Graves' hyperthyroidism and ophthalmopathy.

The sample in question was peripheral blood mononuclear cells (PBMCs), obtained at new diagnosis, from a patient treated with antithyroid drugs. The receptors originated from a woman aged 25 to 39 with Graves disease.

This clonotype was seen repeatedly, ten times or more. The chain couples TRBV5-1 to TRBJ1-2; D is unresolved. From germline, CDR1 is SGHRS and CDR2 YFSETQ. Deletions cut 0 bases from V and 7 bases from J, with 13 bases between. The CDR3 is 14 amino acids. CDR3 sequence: CASSLEAGGSGYTF. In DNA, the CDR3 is TGCGCCAGCAGCTTGGAGGCCGGAGGAAGTGGCTACACCTTC.

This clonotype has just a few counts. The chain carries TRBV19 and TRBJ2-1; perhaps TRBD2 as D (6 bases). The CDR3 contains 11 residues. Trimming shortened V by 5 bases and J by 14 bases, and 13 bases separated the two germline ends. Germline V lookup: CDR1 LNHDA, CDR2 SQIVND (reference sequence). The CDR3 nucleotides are TGTGCCAGTAGTGGAGGGGTAGTGGAGTTCTTC. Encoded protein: CASSGGVVEFF. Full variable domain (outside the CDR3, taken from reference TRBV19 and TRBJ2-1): DGGITQSPKYLFRKEGQNVTLSCEQNLNHDAMYWYRQDPGQGLRLIYYSQIVNDFQKGDIAEGYSVSREKKESFPLTVTSAQKNPTAFYLCASSGGVVEFFGPGTRLTVL.

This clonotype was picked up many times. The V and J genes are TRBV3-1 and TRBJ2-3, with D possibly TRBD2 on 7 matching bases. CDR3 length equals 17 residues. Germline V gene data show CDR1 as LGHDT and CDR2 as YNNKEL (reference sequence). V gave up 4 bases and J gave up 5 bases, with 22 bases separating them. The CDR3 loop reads CASSPQTRRGRIDTQYF. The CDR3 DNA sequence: TGTGCCAGCAGCCCACAAACCAGGCGGGGGCGAATAGATACGCAGTATTTT.

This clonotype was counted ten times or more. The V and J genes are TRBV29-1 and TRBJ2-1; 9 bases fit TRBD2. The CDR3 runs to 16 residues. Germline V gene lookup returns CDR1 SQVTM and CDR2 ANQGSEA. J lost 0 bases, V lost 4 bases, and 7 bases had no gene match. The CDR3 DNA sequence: TGCAGCGTTGCCCAGGTAGCGGGAGTCTCCTACAATGAGCAGTTCTTC. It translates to CSVAQVAGVSYNEQFF.

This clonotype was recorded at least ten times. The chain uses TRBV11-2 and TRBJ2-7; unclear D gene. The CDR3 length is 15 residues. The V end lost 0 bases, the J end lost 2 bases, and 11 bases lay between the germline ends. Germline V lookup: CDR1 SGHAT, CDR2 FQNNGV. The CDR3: CASSLESATAYEQYF. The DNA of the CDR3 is TGTGCCAGCAGCTTAGAGTCTGCTACCGCCTACGAGCAGTACTTC.

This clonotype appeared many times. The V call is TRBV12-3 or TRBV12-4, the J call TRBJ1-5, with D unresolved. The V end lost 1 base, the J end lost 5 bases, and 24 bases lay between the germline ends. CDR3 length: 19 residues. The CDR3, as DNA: TGTGCCAGCAGTTTAGATTGGGTGTTTGGATCCCAAGAGGATCAGCCCCAGCATTTT. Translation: CASSLDWVFGSQEDQPQHF.

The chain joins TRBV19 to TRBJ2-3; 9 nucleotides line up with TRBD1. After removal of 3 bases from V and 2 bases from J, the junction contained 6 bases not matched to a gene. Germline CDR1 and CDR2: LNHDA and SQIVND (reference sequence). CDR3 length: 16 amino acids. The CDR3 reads CASSIRDRALTDTQYF. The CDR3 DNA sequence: TGTGCCAGTAGTATCAGGGACAGGGCCCTCACAGATACGCAGTATTTT.

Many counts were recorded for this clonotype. DNA of the CDR3: TGTGCCAGCAGCTTCAGACTAGACTACGAGCAGTACTTC. This translates into CASSFRLDYEQYF. The rearrangement joins TRBV7-9 to TRBJ2-7; D is perhaps TRBD2 (6 bases). Trimming cost V 3 bases and J 3 bases, with 9 bases left between them. The CDR3 has 13 residues. CDR1 is SEHNR, CDR2 FQNEAQ, per germline (reference sequence). Full variable domain (remainder filled in from reference TRBV7-9 and TRBJ2-7): DTGVSQNPRHKITKRGQNVTFRCDPISEHNRLYWYRQTLGQGPEFLTYFQNEAQLEKSRLLSDRFSAERPKGSFSTLEIQRTEQGDSAMYLCASSFRLDYEQYFGPGTRLTVT.

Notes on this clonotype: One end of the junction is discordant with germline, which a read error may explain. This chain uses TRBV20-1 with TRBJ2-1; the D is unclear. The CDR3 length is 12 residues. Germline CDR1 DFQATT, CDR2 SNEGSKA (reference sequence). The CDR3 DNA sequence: TGCAGTGCTAGGACACCGGACCTCGCACGAATCTTC. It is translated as CSARTPDLARIF.

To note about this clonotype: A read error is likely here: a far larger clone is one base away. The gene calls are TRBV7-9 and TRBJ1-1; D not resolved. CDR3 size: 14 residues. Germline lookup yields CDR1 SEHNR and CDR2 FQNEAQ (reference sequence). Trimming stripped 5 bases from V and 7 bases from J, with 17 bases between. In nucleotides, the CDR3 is TGTGCCAGCAGCAGACGGACGGTTAACGTTGAAGCTTTCTTT. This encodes CASSRRTVNVEAFF.

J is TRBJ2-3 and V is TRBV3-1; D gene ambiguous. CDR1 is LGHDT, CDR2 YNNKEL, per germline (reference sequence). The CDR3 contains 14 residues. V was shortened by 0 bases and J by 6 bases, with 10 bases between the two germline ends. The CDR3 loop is CASSQDRKRDTQYF. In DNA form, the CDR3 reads TGTGCCAGCAGCCAAGACAGGAAGAGGGATACGCAGTATTTT.

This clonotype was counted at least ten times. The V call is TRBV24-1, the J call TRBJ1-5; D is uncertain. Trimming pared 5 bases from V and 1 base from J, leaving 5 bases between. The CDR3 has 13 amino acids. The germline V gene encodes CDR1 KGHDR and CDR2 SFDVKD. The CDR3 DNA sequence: TGTGCCACCAGTGGGTTAAGCAATCAGCCCCAGCATTTT. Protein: CATSGLSNQPQHF.

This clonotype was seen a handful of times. The CDR3 coding sequence is TGTGCCAGTACTGCGGGGACCTCCTACAATGAGCAGTTCTTC. It specifies CASTAGTSYNEQFF. The chain is built from TRBV19 and TRBJ2-1; a possible D gene is TRBD2 (6 bases). The CDR3 extends over 14 amino acids. The V and J ends lost 7 bases and 0 bases respectively, with 10 bases between them. Germline CDR1 and CDR2: LNHDA and SQIVND (reference sequence). Full variable domain (remainder filled in from reference TRBV19 and TRBJ2-1): DGGITQSPKYLFRKEGQNVTLSCEQNLNHDAMYWYRQDPGQGLRLIYYSQIVNDFQKGDIAEGYSVSREKKESFPLTVTSAQKNPTAFYLCASTAGTSYNEQFFGPGTRLTVL.

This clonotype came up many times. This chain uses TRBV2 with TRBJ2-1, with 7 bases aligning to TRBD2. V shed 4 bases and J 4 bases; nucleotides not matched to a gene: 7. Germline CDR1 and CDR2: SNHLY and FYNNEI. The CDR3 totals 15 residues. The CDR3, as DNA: TGTGCCAGCAGTGTACCTAGCGGTTATTACAATGAGCAGTTCTTC. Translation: CASSVPSGYYNEQFF. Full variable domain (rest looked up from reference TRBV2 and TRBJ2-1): EPEVTQTPSHQVTQMGQEVILRCVPISNHLYFYWYRQILGQKVEFLVSFYNNEISEKSEIFDDQFSVERPDGSNFTLKIRSTKLEDSAMYFCASSVPSGYYNEQFFGPGTRLTVL.

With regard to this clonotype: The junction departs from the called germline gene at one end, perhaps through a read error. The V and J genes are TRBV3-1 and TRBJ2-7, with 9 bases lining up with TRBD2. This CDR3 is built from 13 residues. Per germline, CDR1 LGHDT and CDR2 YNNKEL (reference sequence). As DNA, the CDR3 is TGTGCCAGCAGCCAAGATATAGCGGGAGTCCCCTTCTTC. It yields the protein CASSQDIAGVPFF.